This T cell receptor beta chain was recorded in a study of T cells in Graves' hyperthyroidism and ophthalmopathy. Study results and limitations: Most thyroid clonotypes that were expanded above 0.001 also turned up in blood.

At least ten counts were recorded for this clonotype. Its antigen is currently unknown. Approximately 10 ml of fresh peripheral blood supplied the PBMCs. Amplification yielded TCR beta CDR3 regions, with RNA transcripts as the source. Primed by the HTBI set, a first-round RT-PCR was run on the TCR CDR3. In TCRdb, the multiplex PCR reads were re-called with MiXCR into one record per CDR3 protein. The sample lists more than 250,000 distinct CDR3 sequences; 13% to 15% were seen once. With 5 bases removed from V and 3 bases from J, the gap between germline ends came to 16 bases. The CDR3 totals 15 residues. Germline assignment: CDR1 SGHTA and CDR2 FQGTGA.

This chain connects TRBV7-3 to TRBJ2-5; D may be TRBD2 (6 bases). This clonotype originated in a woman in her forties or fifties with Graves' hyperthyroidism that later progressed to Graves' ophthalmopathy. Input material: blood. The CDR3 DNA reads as TGTGCCAGCAGCCCTACGGGGGTAAGCGAAGAGACCCAGTACTTC. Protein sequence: CASSPTGVSEETQYF.